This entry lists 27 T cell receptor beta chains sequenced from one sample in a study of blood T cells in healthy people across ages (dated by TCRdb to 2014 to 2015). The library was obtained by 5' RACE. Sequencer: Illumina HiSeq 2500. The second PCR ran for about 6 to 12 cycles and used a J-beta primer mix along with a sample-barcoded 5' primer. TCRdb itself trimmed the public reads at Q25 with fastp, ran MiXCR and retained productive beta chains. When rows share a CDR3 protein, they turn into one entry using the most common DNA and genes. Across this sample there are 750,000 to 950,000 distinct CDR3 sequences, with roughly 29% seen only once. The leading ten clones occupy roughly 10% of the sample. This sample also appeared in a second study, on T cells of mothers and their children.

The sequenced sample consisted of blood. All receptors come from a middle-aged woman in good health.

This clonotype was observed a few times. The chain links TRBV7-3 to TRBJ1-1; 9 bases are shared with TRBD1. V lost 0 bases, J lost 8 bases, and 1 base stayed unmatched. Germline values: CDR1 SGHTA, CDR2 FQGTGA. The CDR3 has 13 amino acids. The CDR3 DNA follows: TGTGCCAGCAGCTTAACGGGACAGGGAGAAGCTTTCTTT. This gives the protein CASSLTGQGEAFF.

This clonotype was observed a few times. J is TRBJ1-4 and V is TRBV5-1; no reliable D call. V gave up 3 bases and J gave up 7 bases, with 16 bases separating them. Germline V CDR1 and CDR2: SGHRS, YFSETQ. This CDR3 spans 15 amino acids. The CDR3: CASSSDPTGGEKLFF. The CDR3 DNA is TGCGCCAGCAGCTCCGACCCCACCGGAGGTGAAAAACTGTTTTTT.

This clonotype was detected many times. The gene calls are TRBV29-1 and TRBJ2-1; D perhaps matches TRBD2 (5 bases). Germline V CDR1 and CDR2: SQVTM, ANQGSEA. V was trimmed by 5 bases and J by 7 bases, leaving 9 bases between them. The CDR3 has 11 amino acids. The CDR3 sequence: CSVSQRNEQFF. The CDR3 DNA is TGCAGCGTTTCACAGCGGAATGAGCAGTTCTTC.

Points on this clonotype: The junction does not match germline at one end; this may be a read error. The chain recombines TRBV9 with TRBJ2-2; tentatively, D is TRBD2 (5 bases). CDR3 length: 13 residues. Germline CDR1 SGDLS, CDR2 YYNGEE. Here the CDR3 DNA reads TGTGTCAGCAGCCCGGGAAACACCGGGGAGCTGTTTTTT. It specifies CVSSPGNTGELFF.

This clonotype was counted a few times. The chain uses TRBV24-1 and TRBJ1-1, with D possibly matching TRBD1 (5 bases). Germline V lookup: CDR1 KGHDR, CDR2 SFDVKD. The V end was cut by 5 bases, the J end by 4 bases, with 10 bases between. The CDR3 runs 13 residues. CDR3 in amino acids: CATSGGPGTEAFF. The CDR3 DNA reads TGTGCCACCAGTGGGGGACCGGGCACTGAAGCTTTCTTT.

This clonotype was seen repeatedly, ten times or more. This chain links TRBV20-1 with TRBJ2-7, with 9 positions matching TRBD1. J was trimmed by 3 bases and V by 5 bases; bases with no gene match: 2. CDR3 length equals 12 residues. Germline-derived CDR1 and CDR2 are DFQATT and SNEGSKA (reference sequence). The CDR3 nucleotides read TGCAGTGCTGGGACAGGGTACTACGAGCAGTACTTC. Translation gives CSAGTGYYEQYF.

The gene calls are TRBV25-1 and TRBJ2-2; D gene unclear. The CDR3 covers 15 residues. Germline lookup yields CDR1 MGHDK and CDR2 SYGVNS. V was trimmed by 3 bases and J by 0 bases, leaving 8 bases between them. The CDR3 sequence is CASSEASPNTGELFF. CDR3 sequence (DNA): TGTGCCAGCAGTGAGGCCAGCCCGAACACCGGGGAGCTGTTTTTT.

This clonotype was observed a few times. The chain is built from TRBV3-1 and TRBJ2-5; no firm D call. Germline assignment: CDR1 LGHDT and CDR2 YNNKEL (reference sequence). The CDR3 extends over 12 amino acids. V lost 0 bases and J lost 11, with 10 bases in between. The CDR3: CASSQDLAEQYF. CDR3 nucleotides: TGTGCCAGCAGCCAAGATCTGGCTGAGCAGTACTTC.

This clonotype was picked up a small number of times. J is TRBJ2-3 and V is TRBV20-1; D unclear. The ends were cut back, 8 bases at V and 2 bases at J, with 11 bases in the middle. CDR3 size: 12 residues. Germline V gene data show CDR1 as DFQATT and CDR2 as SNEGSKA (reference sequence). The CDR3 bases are TGCAGTACATTTCGGAACACAGATACGCAGTATTTT. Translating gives CSTFRNTDTQYF.

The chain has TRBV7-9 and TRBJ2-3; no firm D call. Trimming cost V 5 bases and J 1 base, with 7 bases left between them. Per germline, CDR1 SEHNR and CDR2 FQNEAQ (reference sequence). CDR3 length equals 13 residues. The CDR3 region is CASSPHGTDTQYF. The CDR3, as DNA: TGTGCCAGCAGCCCCCACGGCACAGATACGCAGTATTTT.

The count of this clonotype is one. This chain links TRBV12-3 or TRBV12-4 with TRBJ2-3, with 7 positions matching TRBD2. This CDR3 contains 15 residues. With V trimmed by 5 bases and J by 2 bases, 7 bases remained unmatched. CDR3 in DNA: TGTGCCAGCAGTGATTGGACTAGTCTCACAGATACGCAGTATTTT. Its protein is CASSDWTSLTDTQYF.

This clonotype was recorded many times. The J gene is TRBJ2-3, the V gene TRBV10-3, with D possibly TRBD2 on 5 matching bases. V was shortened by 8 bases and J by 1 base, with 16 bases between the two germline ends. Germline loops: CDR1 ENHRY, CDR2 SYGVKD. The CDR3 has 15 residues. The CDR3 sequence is CAIGARDPGTDTQYF. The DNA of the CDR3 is TGTGCCATCGGAGCGAGGGATCCGGGCACAGATACGCAGTATTTT.

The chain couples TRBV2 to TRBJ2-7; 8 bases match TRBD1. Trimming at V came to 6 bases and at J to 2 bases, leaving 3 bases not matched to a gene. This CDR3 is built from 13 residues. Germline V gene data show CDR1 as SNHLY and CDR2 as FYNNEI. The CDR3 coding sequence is TGTGCCAGCAGGGAGGACAGGGCCTACGAGCAGTACTTC. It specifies CASREDRAYEQYF.

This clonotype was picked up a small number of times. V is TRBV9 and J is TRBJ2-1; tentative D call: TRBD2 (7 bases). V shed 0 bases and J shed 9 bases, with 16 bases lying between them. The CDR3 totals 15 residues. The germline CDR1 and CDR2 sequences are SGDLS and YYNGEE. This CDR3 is CASSVEGGGPGEQFF. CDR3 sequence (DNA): TGTGCCAGCAGCGTAGAAGGGGGGGGGCCGGGTGAGCAGTTCTTC.

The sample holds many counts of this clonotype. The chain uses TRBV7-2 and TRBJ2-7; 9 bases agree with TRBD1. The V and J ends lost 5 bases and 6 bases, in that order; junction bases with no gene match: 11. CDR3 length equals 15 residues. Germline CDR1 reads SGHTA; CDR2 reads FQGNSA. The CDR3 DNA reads TGTGCCAGCAGCCCACAGGGGGCGCGGGTCCGCGAGCAGTACTTC. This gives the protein CASSPQGARVREQYF.

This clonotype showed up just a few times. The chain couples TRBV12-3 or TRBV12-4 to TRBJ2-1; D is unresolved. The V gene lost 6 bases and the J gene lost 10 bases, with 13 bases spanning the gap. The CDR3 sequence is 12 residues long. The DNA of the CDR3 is TGTGCCAGCAGATTAAACTCCCGAGAGCAGTTCTTC. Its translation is CASRLNSREQFF.

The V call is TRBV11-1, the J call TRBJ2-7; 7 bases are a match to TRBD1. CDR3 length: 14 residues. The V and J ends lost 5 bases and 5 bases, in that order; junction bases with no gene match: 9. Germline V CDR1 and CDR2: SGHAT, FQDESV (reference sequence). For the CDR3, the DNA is TGTGCCAGCAGCCGATACAGGGGATGGGACGAGCAGTACTTC. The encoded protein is CASSRYRGWDEQYF.

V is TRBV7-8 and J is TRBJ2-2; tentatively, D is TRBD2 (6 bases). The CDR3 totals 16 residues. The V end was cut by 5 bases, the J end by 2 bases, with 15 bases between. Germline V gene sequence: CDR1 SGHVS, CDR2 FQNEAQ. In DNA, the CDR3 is TGTGCCAGCAGCCACTCCATGGGGGGAAACACCGGGGAGCTGTTTTTT. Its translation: CASSHSMGGNTGELFF.

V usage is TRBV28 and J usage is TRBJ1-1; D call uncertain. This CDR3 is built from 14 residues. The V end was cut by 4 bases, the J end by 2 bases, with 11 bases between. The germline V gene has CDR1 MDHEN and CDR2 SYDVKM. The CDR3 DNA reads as TGTGCCAGCAGTTCCCAACAGAGTAACACTGAAGCTTTCTTT. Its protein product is CASSSQQSNTEAFF. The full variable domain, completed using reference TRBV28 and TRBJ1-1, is DVKVTQSSRYLVKRTGEKVFLECVQDMDHENMFWYRQDPGLGLRLIYFSYDVKMKEKGDIPEGYSVSREKKERFSLILESASTNQTSMYLCASSSQQSNTEAFFGQGTRLTVV.

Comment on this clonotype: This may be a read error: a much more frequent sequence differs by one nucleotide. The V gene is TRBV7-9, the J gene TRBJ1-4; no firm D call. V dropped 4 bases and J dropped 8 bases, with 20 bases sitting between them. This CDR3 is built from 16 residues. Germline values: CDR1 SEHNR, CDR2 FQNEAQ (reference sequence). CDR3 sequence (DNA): TGTGCCAGCAGCTCCGACTGGGTGGGGTCTCGGGAAAAACTGTTTTTT. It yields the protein CASSSDWVGSREKLFF.

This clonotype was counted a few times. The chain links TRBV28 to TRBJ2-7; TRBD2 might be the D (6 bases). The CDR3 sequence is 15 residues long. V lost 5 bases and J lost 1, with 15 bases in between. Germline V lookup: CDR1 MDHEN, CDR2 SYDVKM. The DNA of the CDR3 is TGTGCCAGCAGTCCTCAGGCGGCGGGGTCCTACGAGCAGTACTTC. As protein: CASSPQAAGSYEQYF.

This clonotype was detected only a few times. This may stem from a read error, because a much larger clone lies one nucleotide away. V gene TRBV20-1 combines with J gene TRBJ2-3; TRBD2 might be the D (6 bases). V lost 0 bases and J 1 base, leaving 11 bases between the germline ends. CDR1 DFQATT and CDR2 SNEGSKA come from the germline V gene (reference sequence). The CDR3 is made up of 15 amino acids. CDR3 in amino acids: CSARDLARGTDTQYF. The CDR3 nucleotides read TGCAGTGCTAGAGATCTAGCGAGGGGCACAGATACGCAGTATTTT.

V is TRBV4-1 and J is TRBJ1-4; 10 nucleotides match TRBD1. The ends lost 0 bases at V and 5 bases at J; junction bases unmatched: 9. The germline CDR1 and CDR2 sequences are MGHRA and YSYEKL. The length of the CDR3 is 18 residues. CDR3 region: CASSQDDWTGGRNEKLFF. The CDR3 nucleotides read TGCGCCAGCAGCCAAGATGACTGGACAGGGGGACGGAATGAAAAACTGTTTTTT.

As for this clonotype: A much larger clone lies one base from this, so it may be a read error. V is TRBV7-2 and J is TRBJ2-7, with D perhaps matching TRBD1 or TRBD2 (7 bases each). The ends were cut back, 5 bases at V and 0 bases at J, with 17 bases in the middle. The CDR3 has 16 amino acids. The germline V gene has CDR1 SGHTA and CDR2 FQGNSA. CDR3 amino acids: CASSLRGRGNSYEQYF. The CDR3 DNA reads TGTGCCAGCAGCCTGAGGGGGCGGGGGAACTCCTACGAGCAGTACTTC.

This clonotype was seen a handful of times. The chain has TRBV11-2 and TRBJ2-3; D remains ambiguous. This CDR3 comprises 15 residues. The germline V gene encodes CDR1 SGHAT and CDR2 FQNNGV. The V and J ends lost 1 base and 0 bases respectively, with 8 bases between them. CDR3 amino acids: CASSLGYLSTDTQYF. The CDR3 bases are TGTGCCAGCAGCTTAGGCTACCTGAGCACAGATACGCAGTATTTT.

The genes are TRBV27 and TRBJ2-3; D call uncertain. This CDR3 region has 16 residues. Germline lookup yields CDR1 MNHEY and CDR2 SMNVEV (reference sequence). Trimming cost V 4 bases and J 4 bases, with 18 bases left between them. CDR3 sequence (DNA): TGTGCCAGCAGTTCAATCCGCCCTCCGAGAGCAGATACGCAGTATTTT. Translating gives CASSSIRPPRADTQYF.

The CDR3 sequence is CASSQESGGFSYEQYF. The DNA for the CDR3 is TGTGCCAGCAGCCAAGAATCGGGGGGGTTCTCCTACGAGCAGTACTTC. V and J are TRBV4-2 and TRBJ2-7; 8 nucleotides match TRBD2. Per germline, CDR1 LGHNA and CDR2 YNFKEQ. The CDR3 covers 16 residues. The V and J ends lost 0 bases and 0 bases, in that order; junction bases with no gene match: 4.